This T cell receptor beta chain is from a study of T cell repertoires in cytomegalovirus infection. Study as a whole: CMV infection plus the matching HLA type was flagged by public TCR beta signatures.

One entry per CDR3 protein, called by TCRdb with MiXCR from the reads. The table shows roughly 230,000 distinct CDR3 sequences, with roughly 20% occurring only once. V was trimmed by 3 bases and J by 0 bases, leaving 7 bases between them. Per germline, CDR1 ENHRY and CDR2 SYGVKD. The CDR3 covers 14 residues. The chain recombines TRBV10-3 with TRBJ2-3; possibly TRBD2 for D (6 bases). Specimen: CD8+ T cells from PBMCs. The receptor was derived from a human donor in good health (CMV status not recorded). Some clones in this sample may be carry-over from other donors' samples. The CDR3: CAISDGSSTDTQYF. Written as DNA, the CDR3 is TGTGCCATCAGTGACGGGAGTAGCACAGATACGCAGTATTTT.